This TCR beta chain was retrieved from a study of identical twins' blood T cells. Study-wide background: Around 50 million reads covered roughly 6 alpha-chain and roughly 6 beta-chain libraries.

This CDR3 has 11 residues. V gave up 5 bases and J gave up 5 bases, with 6 bases separating them. This clonotype appeared many times. The antigen is unknown. Regarding the study as a whole: Environmental influences on twin similarity could not be excluded. Each donor's most abundant TCRbeta clonotypes shared more CDR3 sequences with her twin than unrelated donors.

Each TCR cDNA library carried sample-specific barcodes on both ends. TCRdb called the 5' RACE reads again in MiXCR, with one record for every CDR3 protein. The repertoire holds 350,000 to 400,000 distinct CDR3 sequences, with roughly 27% as singletons. The sequence derives from a woman aged 18 to 49 in good health. The gene calls are TRBV12-3 or TRBV12-4 and TRBJ2-5; D gene ambiguous. The sample taken for sequencing was PBMCs. In nucleotides, the CDR3 is TGTGCCAGCAGTGCTTTGGAGACCCAGTACTTC. Encoded protein: CASSALETQYF.